Shown below are 19 T cell receptor beta chains from a single sample sequenced in a study of control samples from healthy donors and cancer patients (dated by TCRdb to between 2020 and 2021). The library came from the immunoSEQ multiplex PCR assay. What TCRdb holds here is the immuneACCESS table cut down to in-frame rearrangements. Part of the clones is not present; checked against another copy, under half of the missing clones reflect an unresolved V gene, and the others are unexplained. The sample profile shows 70,000 or so clones; more than 80% of them were found once. The top ten constitute approximately 15% of the sample. The sequencing input was blood. The receptors derive from a man aged 50 or older in good health.

The V call is TRBV11-2, the J call TRBJ1-3; D is ambiguous. CDR3 size: 14 residues. Trimming shortened V by 3 bases and J by 0 bases, and 6 bases separated the two germline ends. CDR1 and CDR2 from the germline V gene are SGHAT and FQNNGV. CDR3 sequence: CASSLGYSGNTIYF. The CDR3 nucleotides read TGTGCCAGCAGCTTGGGTTACTCTGGAAACACCATATATTTT.

The V call is TRBV29-1, the J call TRBJ1-2; D perhaps matches TRBD1 (5 bases). This CDR3 has 13 residues. The V end was cut by 2 bases, the J end by 5 bases, with 12 bases between. The germline V gene encodes CDR1 SQVTM and CDR2 ANQGSEA. CDR3 nucleotides: TGCAGCGTTGAAAGGCGACAGATATATGGCTACACCTTC. Translated: CSVERRQIYGYTF.

The chain recombines TRBV7-2 with TRBJ1-2; the D is unclear. The V gene's germline CDR1 is SGHTA and CDR2 FQGNSA. The V and J ends lost 0 bases and 5 bases respectively, with 16 bases between them. CDR3 size: 16 residues. The CDR3 region has the DNA TGTGCCAGCAGCTTAGCGCTCGCTCCAACTATTTATGGCTACACCTTC. Translating it yields CASSLALAPTIYGYTF.

The V call is TRBV6-5, the J call TRBJ1-1, with TRBD1 as a possible D gene (6 bases). This CDR3 contains 14 residues. The germline CDR1 and CDR2 sequences are MNHEY and SVGAGI. V was clipped by 6 bases and J by 0 bases, with 11 bases between them. The CDR3 DNA sequence: TGTGCCAGCAGACAGGGTGGATTGAACACTGAAGCTTTCTTT. Its translation: CASRQGGLNTEAFF.

The DNA for the CDR3 is TGTGCCAGCAGCCTCCGGACTAGCGGGAGCTATGAGCAGTTCTTC. Protein product: CASSLRTSGSYEQFF. The chain joins TRBV11-2 to TRBJ2-1; 13 bases map to TRBD2. Trimming took 5 bases from V and 8 from J; bases not matched to a gene: 6. The CDR3 contains 15 residues. In germline, CDR1 is SGHAT, CDR2 FQNNGV.

The V and J genes are TRBV30 and TRBJ1-2; no clear D. CDR3 length: 13 residues. The germline V gene has CDR1 GTSNPN and CDR2 SVGIG (reference sequence). Trimming took off 1 base at V and 8 bases at J, with 14 bases between the two ends. The CDR3, as DNA: TGTGCCTGGAGTGACAGTTACAAGAGAGGCTACACCTTC. This translates into CAWSDSYKRGYTF.

Remarks on this clone: Germline and junction disagree at one end, which may indicate a read error. Other DNA sequences in the same sample also yield this CDR3. V usage is TRBV12-3 or TRBV12-4 and J usage is TRBJ2-3; D ambiguous. This CDR3 region has 12 residues. The CDR3 protein is CASSLIIDTQYF. In DNA form, the CDR3 reads TGTGCCAGCAGTTTAATCATAGATACACAGTATTTT.

V usage is TRBV7-2 and J usage is TRBJ2-2; TRBD2 matches 10 bases. V gave up 1 base and J gave up 5 bases; unmatched junction bases: 1. The CDR3 runs to 15 residues. CDR1 and CDR2 (germline): SGHTA, FQGNSA. The CDR3 DNA is TGTGCCAGCAGCTTAGAACTAGCGGGAACCGGGGAGCTGTTTTTT. Residues: CASSLELAGTGELFF.

This clone was recorded once. This chain joins TRBV19 and TRBJ2-2; 9 bases are a match to TRBD1. Germline loops: CDR1 LNHDA, CDR2 SQIVND (reference sequence). V gave up 8 bases and J gave up 4 bases; unmatched junction bases: 5. The CDR3 loop spans 14 amino acids. The CDR3 sequence is CASGTGRTTGELFF. The CDR3 bases are TGTGCCAGTGGGACAGGGCGGACCACCGGGGAGCTGTTTTTT. The full variable domain, in which reference TRBV19 and TRBJ2-2 provide the parts outside the CDR3, is DGGITQSPKYLFRKEGQNVTLSCEQNLNHDAMYWYRQDPGQGLRLIYYSQIVNDFQKGDIAEGYSVSREKKESFPLTVTSAQKNPTAFYLCASGTGRTTGELFFGEGSRLTVL.

J is TRBJ2-2 and V is TRBV7-9; no clear D gene. From germline, CDR1 is SEHNR and CDR2 FQNEAQ (reference sequence). The V end was cut by 5 bases, the J end by 7 bases, with 11 bases between. This CDR3 comprises 13 residues. CDR3 in amino acids: CASSPTRDGELFF. The DNA for the CDR3 is TGTGCCAGCAGCCCCACCAGAGACGGGGAGCTGTTTTTT.

This chain connects TRBV9 to TRBJ1-4, with D hard to call. Trimming left V 3 bases short and J 0 bases short, with 12 bases between. Germline loops: CDR1 SGDLS, CDR2 YYNGEE. The CDR3 consists of 16 residues. The DNA for the CDR3 is TGTGCCAGCAGCGAAGGACCGTTCGCAACTAATGAAAAACTGTTTTTT. Its protein product is CASSEGPFATNEKLFF.

The rearrangement uses TRBV4-3 and TRBJ2-5; 9 bases line up with TRBD1. Germline CDR1 LGHNA, CDR2 YSLEER. The CDR3 is made up of 15 amino acids. J lost 5 bases, V lost 4 bases, and 8 bases had no gene match. The CDR3 DNA sequence: TGCGCCAGCAGCCTAGGACAGGGGCCCAGGGAGACCCAGTACTTC. Its protein is CASSLGQGPRETQYF.

This sequence joins TRBV14 and TRBJ2-5; 7 bases are a match to TRBD2. Germline V lookup: CDR1 SGHDN, CDR2 FVKESK. The CDR3 consists of 15 residues. With 4 bases clipped from V and 4 bases from J, the junction kept 9 bases outside the gene matches. DNA for the CDR3: TGTGCCAGCAGCCCCGGACTAGTCCCCCGAGAGACCCAGTACTTC. Its translation is CASSPGLVPRETQYF.

The rearrangement uses TRBV3-1 (or the pseudogene TRBV3-2) and TRBJ1-5; D unclear. The CDR3 consists of 15 residues. Trimming removed 0 bases at V and 3 bases at J, with 9 bases between. CDR1 is LGHDT, CDR2 YNNKEL, per germline (reference sequence). The CDR3 DNA follows: TGTGCCAGCAGCCAAGATTACGGTTCCAATCAGCCCCAGCATTTT. It yields the protein CASSQDYGSNQPQHF.

J is TRBJ2-2 and V is TRBV5-1; the match to TRBD1 covers 7 bases. The germline CDR1 and CDR2 sequences are SGHRS and YFSETQ. Trimming took 4 bases from V and 3 from J; bases not matched to a gene: 6. This CDR3 spans 15 amino acids. CDR3 coding DNA: TGCGCCAGCAGCCTGAAAAGGGGGCACACCGGGGAGCTGTTTTTT. As protein: CASSLKRGHTGELFF.

The chain has TRBV16 and TRBJ2-3; D might be TRBD2 (6 bases). Germline V lookup: CDR1 KGHSY, CDR2 FQNENV. V was trimmed by 4 bases and J by 6 bases, leaving 11 bases between them. The CDR3 is 13 amino acids. The chain's CDR3 is CASSRDFDDTQYF. DNA for the CDR3: TGTGCCAGCAGCCGGGACTTCGACGATACGCAGTATTTT.

The chain combines TRBV6-1 with TRBJ1-6; 10 nucleotides line up with TRBD1. V shed 0 bases, J shed 14 bases, and the junction held 7 bases outside the gene matches. CDR1 is MNHNS and CDR2 is SASEGT in the germline V gene. This CDR3 comprises 15 residues. This CDR3 is CASSEAPGQGTSLHF. In DNA form, the CDR3 reads TGTGCCAGCAGTGAAGCGCCGGGACAGGGGACGTCCCTCCACTTT.

The V and J genes are TRBV4-2 and TRBJ2-3, with 12 bases identical to TRBD2. Germline V gene sequence: CDR1 LGHNA, CDR2 YNFKEQ. Germline trimming cut 3 bases from V and 6 bases from J; bases unmatched to any gene: 16. The CDR3 sequence is 19 residues long. The CDR3 spells CASSQSGLAGGISADTQYF. CDR3 in DNA: TGTGCCAGCAGCCAGTCAGGGCTAGCGGGAGGGATTTCAGCCGATACGCAGTATTTT.

The count of this clone is one. The V and J genes are TRBV3-1 (or the pseudogene TRBV3-2) and TRBJ1-5; no clear D. V gave up 4 bases and J gave up 3 bases, with 13 bases separating them. This CDR3 is 15 amino acids long. The germline V gene encodes CDR1 LGHDT and CDR2 YNNKEL (reference sequence). CDR3 protein: CASSPTGSNNQPQHF. The CDR3, as DNA: TGTGCCAGCAGCCCGACCGGGTCCAACAATCAGCCCCAGCATTTT.